This T cell receptor (beta chain) was recovered during a study of T cell responses to AZD1222 COVID-19 vaccine. Broader study findings: Repertoires were collected only later (after the peak T cell response had occurred).

V was trimmed by 1 base and J by 1 base, leaving 14 bases between them. This CDR3 is built from 16 residues. Germline CDR1 MGHRA, CDR2 YSYEKL. With respect to this clone: What it binds is not known.

TCRdb's copy holds only in-frame clones and misses some; the assay was immunoSEQ multiplex PCR. The data show tens of thousands of clones, with approximately 87% seen just once and roughly 7.5% held by the top ten. Here the sequenced sample was peripheral blood, taken on day 0 of AZD1222 vaccination. The receptor comes from an adult in good health. V and J are TRBV4-1 and TRBJ2-7; no firm D call. The CDR3 region is CASSQVADLTSYEQYF. CDR3 DNA sequence: TGCGCCAGCAGCCAAGTCGCAGATTTAACTTCCTACGAGCAGTACTTC.